This T cell receptor (beta chain) was recorded in a study of beta chain features in type 1 diabetes. Study-wide background: The examined sorted cells totaled 85 million to 120 million across samples. Findings and caveats of the study: Healthy donors had naive, central memory and Treg TCRB repertoires that appeared less similar than those seen among patients. There was a moderate but significant shortening of TCRB CDR3s in all four CD4+ subsets of Type 1 diabetes patients.

The CDR3 is made up of 11 amino acids. Germline V gene lookup returns CDR1 GTSNPN and CDR2 SVGIG (reference sequence). V dropped 2 bases and J dropped 10 bases, with 11 bases sitting between them. A single heparinised blood sample, averaging about 120 mL, was obtained per donor. Sorting of CD4+ naive, central memory, regulatory and stem cell-like memory cells was performed via CD45RO/CCR7/CD25/CD127/CD95/CD27. The entirety of the isolated RNA underwent reverse transcription, so expressed TCRB transcripts were sequenced. TCRdb's table, derived via immunoSEQ multiplex PCR, lists solely in-frame clones and lacks some. The sample lists about 340,000 clones; about 14% were seen once. With respect to this clone: The antigen is undetermined.

The clonotype was recovered from a young woman with type 1 diabetes. Specimen: naive CD4+ T cells from blood. The chain employs TRBV30 and TRBJ1-2; TRBD1 is a possible D gene (5 bases). DNA for the CDR3: TGTGCCTGGAGTCCAGGGAATTACTACACCTTC. Protein sequence: CAWSPGNYYTF. Supplemented by reference TRBV30 and TRBJ1-2, the full variable domain reads SQTIHQWPATLVQPVGSPLSLECTVEGTSNPNLYWYRQAAGRGLQLLFYSVGIGQISSEVPQNLSASRPQDRQFILSSKKLLLSDSGFYLCAWSPGNYYTFGSGTRLTVV.